Presented here are 17 T cell receptor beta chains from one specimen sequenced in a study of blood T cell repertoires in COVID-19. Only in-frame clones appear in the TCRdb table, and some are missing; sequencing was by immunoSEQ multiplex PCR. The data show 110,000 or so clones, about nine tenths seen once. Material: peripheral blood. These receptors were obtained from a human donor in a cohort sampled during active COVID-19.

This chain connects TRBV28 to TRBJ1-4, with TRBD1 as a possible D gene (5 bases). Trimming cost V 3 bases and J 8 bases, with 19 bases left between them. The CDR3 has 16 residues. In germline, CDR1 is MDHEN, CDR2 SYDVKM. The DNA of the CDR3 is TGTGCCAGCAGTTTTGTAGAGGGACTGGGGGAAGAAAAACTGTTTTTT. Its translation is CASSFVEGLGEEKLFF.

V usage is TRBV7-3 and J usage is TRBJ2-5; 9 bases are shared with TRBD2. This CDR3 contains 16 residues. Losses at the gene ends were 3 bases for V and 5 bases for J; bases not matched to a gene: 10. CDR1 and CDR2 from the germline V gene are SGHTA and FQGTGA. The DNA of the CDR3 is TGTGCCAGCAGCTTCCCACGGCGGGAGGGATCGGAGACCCAGTACTTC. It is translated as CASSFPRREGSETQYF.

The V call is TRBV9, the J call TRBJ1-3, with D perhaps matching TRBD1 (6 bases). This CDR3 contains 13 residues. Germline CDR1 is SGDLS and CDR2 is YYNGEE. V lost 0 bases, J lost 7 bases, and 8 bases lay in between. The CDR3 coding sequence is TGTGCCAGCAGCGTAGCAGGGGATAACACCATATATTTT. Translation: CASSVAGDNTIYF.

The count of this clone is one. V and J are TRBV10-3 and TRBJ2-3, with D tentatively TRBD2 (6 bases). Per the germline V gene, CDR1 is ENHRY and CDR2 is SYGVKD. V was cut by 0 bases and J by 2 bases, with 9 bases left in between. The CDR3 loop spans 15 amino acids. The CDR3 sequence is CAISESGGLTDTQYF. Here the CDR3 DNA reads TGTGCCATCAGTGAGTCCGGGGGACTCACAGATACGCAGTATTTT.

This clone appeared a single time. The gene calls are TRBV2 and TRBJ2-3; a possible D gene is TRBD1 (5 bases). Looked up from germline, CDR1 is SNHLY and CDR2 is FYNNEI. Trimming left V 5 bases short and J 2 bases short, with 11 bases between. The CDR3 extends over 14 amino acids. The CDR3 coding sequence is TGTGCCAGCAGTTCCTTGACAGTCACAGATACGCAGTATTTT. The encoded protein is CASSSLTVTDTQYF.

The V and J genes are TRBV6-1 and TRBJ1-2, with 7 bases identical to TRBD1. The CDR3 consists of 15 residues. The V gene end was trimmed by 2 bases and the J gene end by 2 bases; junction bases not matched to a gene: 5. Germline V lookup: CDR1 MNHNS, CDR2 SASEGT. CDR3 sequence: CASSEMSGQNYGYTF. DNA for the CDR3: TGTGCCAGCAGTGAAATGTCGGGACAGAACTATGGCTACACCTTC.

The chain recombines TRBV6-5 with TRBJ2-5, with 13 bases fitting TRBD2. Trimming took 5 bases from V and 1 from J; bases not matched to a gene: 1. Looked up from germline, CDR1 is MNHEY and CDR2 is SVGAGI. This CDR3 spans 15 amino acids. As DNA, the CDR3 is TGTGCCAGCAGTCGGACTAGCGGGGGCCAAGAGACCCAGTACTTC. It codes for CASSRTSGGQETQYF.

This sequence joins TRBV7-2 and TRBJ2-7; tentatively, D is TRBD1 (5 bases). V lost 1 base and J lost 3, with 10 bases in between. Germline assignment: CDR1 SGHTA and CDR2 FQGNSA. The CDR3 spans 14 residues. CDR3 DNA: TGTGCCAGCAGCTTAGGTAACAGGAACTACGAGCAGTACTTC. Encoded protein: CASSLGNRNYEQYF. The entire variable domain, with the rest obtained from reference TRBV7-2 and TRBJ2-7, is as follows: GAGVSQSPSNKVTEKGKDVELRCDPISGHTALYWYRQSLGQGLEFLIYFQGNSAPDKSGLPSDRFSAERTGGSVSTLTIQRTQQEDSAVYLCASSLGNRNYEQYFGPGTRLTVT.

V is TRBV11-2 and J is TRBJ1-2; a possible D gene is TRBD1 (5 bases). The CDR3 spans 16 residues. V lost 0 bases, J lost 5 bases, and 16 bases lay in between. Germline lookup yields CDR1 SGHAT and CDR2 FQNNGV. The CDR3 sequence: CASSLDHRLGPYGYTF. CDR3 nucleotide sequence: TGTGCCAGCAGCTTAGATCACAGATTGGGGCCATATGGCTACACCTTC.

This clone was counted a single time. This chain joins TRBV25-1 and TRBJ2-5; 9 bases align to TRBD1. V lost 6 bases to trimming and J lost 3 bases; unmatched junction nucleotides: 8. The germline V gene has CDR1 MGHDK and CDR2 SYGVNS. CDR3 length: 15 amino acids. CDR3 nucleotide sequence: TGTGCCAGCAGCTTAGACAGGGGGAGGGAAGAGACCCAGTACTTC. This codes for CASSLDRGREETQYF.

This rearrangement joins TRBV20-1 to TRBJ1-1, with no clear D. CDR1 and CDR2 (germline): DFQATT, SNEGSKA (reference sequence). CDR3 length: 11 amino acids. V lost 4 bases to trimming and J lost 0 bases, with 3 bases between them. CDR3 bases: TGCAGTGCTATAATGAACACTGAAGCTTTCTTT. Protein product: CSAIMNTEAFF.

The J gene is TRBJ1-6, the V gene TRBV18; perhaps TRBD1 as D (5 bases). The CDR3 runs to 13 residues. The germline V and J ends were trimmed by 3 bases and 8 bases, with 8 bases remaining between them. Per the germline V gene, CDR1 is KGHSH and CDR2 is LQKENI. This CDR3 is CASSPGRDSPLHF. In DNA form, the CDR3 reads TGTGCCAGCTCACCGGGGCGTGATTCACCCCTCCACTTT.

CDR3 sequence reads: CASSRIGTSEHNEQFF. The CDR3 region has the DNA TGTGCCAGCAGCCGTATAGGGACTAGCGAACACAATGAGCAGTTCTTC. The rearrangement links TRBV7-9 to TRBJ2-1; the match to TRBD2 covers 10 bases. Germline trimming cut 5 bases from V and 5 bases from J; bases unmatched to any gene: 9. There are 16 residues in the CDR3. Germline V lookup: CDR1 SEHNR, CDR2 FQNEAQ (reference sequence).

Written as DNA, the CDR3 is TGCGCCAGCAGCTCACAGGGGGTTGGGGGTGAAAAACTGTTTTTT. This translates into CASSSQGVGGEKLFF. V and J are TRBV5-1 and TRBJ1-4, with 8 bases lining up with TRBD1. Per the germline V gene, CDR1 is SGHRS and CDR2 is YFSETQ. The CDR3 is 15 residues long. J was trimmed by 7 bases and V by 3 bases; bases with no gene match: 8.

This chain uses TRBV21-1 with TRBJ2-1; the tabulated D call, TRBD2, remains unverified against the DNA. TRBV21-1 is an annotated pseudogene. The CDR3 runs to 16 residues. The CDR3: CASSKDGGGTYNEQFF. DNA for the CDR3: TGTGCCAGCAGCAAAGATGGTGGCGGGACCTACAATGAGCAGTTCTTC.

V is TRBV7-2 and J is TRBJ1-1; D is possibly TRBD1 (5 bases). Between the trimmed V and J ends, which lost 2 bases and 0 bases, there was a span of 10 bases. The CDR3 runs 15 residues. Per the germline V gene, CDR1 is SGHTA and CDR2 is FQGNSA. CDR3: CASSLLQGLNTEAFF. The CDR3 DNA reads as TGTGCCAGCAGCTTACTCCAGGGTTTGAACACTGAAGCTTTCTTT.

This chain links TRBV4-2 with TRBJ1-4; a weak D match, TRBD1 (5 bases). The germline V gene has CDR1 LGHNA and CDR2 YNFKEQ. The V end was cut by 4 bases, the J end by 0 bases, with 9 bases between. The CDR3 has 15 residues. In nucleotides, the CDR3 is TGTGCCAGCAGCCGAAGACAGTCAACTAATGAAAAACTGTTTTTT. Protein: CASSRRQSTNEKLFF.